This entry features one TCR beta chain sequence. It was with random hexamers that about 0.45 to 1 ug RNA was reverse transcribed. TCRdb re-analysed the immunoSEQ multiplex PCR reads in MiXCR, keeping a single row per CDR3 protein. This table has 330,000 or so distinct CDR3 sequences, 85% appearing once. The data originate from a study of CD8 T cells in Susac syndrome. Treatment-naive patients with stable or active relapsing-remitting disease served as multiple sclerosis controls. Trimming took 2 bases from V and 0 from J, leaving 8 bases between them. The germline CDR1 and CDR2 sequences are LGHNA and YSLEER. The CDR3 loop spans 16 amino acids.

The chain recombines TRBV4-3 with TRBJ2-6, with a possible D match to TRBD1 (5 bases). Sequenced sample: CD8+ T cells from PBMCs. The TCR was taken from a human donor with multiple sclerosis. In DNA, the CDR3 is TGCGCCAGCAGCCAAAACAGGTTCTCTGGGGCCAACGTCCTGACTTTC. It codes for CASSQNRFSGANVLTF.